The TCR beta chain under discussion was sequenced for a study of T cell changes during pregnancy in multiple sclerosis. The germline V gene has CDR1 MNHEY and CDR2 SMNVEV (reference sequence). The V and J ends lost 3 bases and 6 bases respectively, with 15 bases between them. This CDR3 has 14 residues. The data were produced by immunoSEQ multiplex PCR, yet TCRdb's version contains in-frame clones alone and is incomplete. This sample has 58,000 or so clones; around 92% occur once, and the top ten carry roughly 2.2%. This TCR came from a female donor with multiple sclerosis, enrolled in a pregnancy study. The specimen comprised peripheral blood, sampled in the first trimester of pregnancy. The V gene is TRBV27, the J gene TRBJ2-7; TRBD2 might be the D (6 bases). In DNA form, the CDR3 reads TGTGCCAGCAGTTTTGGAGGGGCCCTTGCCGAGCAGTACTTC. Translated: CASSFGGALAEQYF.